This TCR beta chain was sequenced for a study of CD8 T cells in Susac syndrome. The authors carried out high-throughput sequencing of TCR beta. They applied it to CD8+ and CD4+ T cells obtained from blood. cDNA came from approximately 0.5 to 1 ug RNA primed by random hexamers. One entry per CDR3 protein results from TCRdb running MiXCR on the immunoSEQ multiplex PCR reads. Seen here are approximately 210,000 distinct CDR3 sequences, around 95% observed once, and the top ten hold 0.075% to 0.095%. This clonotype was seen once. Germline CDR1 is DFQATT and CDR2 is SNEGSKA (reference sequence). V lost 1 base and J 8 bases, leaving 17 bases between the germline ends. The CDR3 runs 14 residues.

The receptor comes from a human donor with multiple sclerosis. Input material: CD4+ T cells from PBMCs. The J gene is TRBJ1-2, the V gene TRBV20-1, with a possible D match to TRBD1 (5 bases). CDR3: CSARVTGRSGGYTF. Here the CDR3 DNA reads TGCAGTGCTAGAGTCACGGGGCGTTCGGGCGGCTACACCTTC.